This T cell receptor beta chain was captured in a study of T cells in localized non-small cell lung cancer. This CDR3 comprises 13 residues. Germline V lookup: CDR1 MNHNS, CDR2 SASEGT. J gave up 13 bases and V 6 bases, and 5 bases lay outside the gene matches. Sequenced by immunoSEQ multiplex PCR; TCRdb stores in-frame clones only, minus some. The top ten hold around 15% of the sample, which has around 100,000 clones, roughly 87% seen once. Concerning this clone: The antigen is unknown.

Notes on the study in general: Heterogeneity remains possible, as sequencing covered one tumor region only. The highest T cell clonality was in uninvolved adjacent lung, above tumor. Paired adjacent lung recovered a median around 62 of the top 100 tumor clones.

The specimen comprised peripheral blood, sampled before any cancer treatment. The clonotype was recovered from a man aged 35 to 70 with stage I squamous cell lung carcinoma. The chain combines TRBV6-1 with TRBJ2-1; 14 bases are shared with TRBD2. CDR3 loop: CASRTSGGEGQFF. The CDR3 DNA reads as TGTGCCAGCAGGACTAGCGGGGGGGAGGGTCAGTTCTTC.